This TCR beta chain appears in the sequencing data of a study of shared clonotypes between healthy human individuals. The repertoire was sequenced with immunoSEQ multiplex PCR; TCRdb's copy has only in-frame clones and lacks some. The repertoire holds millions of clones, with 85% to 95% as singletons. Germline CDR1 and CDR2: SGHTA and FQGNSA. This CDR3 contains 15 residues. V shed 5 bases and J shed 4 bases, with 15 bases lying between them. Input material: naive CD4+ T cells sorted from blood. The subset here: CD45RA+ positively selected. The sequence came from a man younger than 35 in good health. This chain connects TRBV7-2 to TRBJ1-5; D gene ambiguous. The CDR3 nucleotides read TGTGCCAGCAGCCCTACGGCTACAGTAAATCAGCCCCAGCATTTT. This codes for CASSPTATVNQPQHF.